The 8 T cell receptor beta chains below come from one sample, sequenced in a study of blood T cell repertoires in COVID-19. Libraries were prepared by immunoSEQ multiplex PCR; TCRdb keeps only in-frame clonotypes and omits some of them. Of about 190,000 clones in the sample, 88% were seen once. The sample taken for sequencing was peripheral blood. The receptors shown here come from a woman in her thirties or forties who had recovered from COVID-19.

This clone turned up a few times. In DNA, the CDR3 is TGTGCCAGCACCTCCGGAGAGGGAGGATACAATGAGCAGTTCTTC. As protein: CASTSGEGGYNEQFF. V gene TRBV11-3 combines with J gene TRBJ2-1; a weak D match, TRBD2 (6 bases). This CDR3 has 15 amino acids. V was pared by 7 bases and J by 4 bases, with 17 bases between. From germline, CDR1 is SGHNT and CDR2 YENEEA.

This clone was observed many times. The genes are TRBV5-8 and TRBJ1-5, with D perhaps matching TRBD1 (6 bases). This CDR3 has 19 residues. In germline, CDR1 is SGHTS, CDR2 YDEGEE. V gave up 0 bases and J gave up 2 bases, with 21 bases separating them. The CDR3 region is CASSLVPVPGELGNQPQHF. The CDR3 DNA reads as TGTGCCAGCAGCTTGGTACCTGTGCCAGGGGAACTGGGCAATCAGCCCCAGCATTTT.

This clone has just a few counts. The chain links TRBV21-1 to TRBJ2-1; TRBD2, as called in the table, went unchecked against the DNA. TRBV21-1 has pseudogene status. This CDR3 comprises 16 residues. The CDR3 DNA is TGTGCCAGCAGCAAAGGTCTAGCGGGAGTATGCGATGAGCAGTTCTTC. Encoded protein: CASSKGLAGVCDEQFF.

This clone was picked up one time. The chain has TRBV12-3 or TRBV12-4 and TRBJ1-1; 9 bases are a match to TRBD1. Unmatched junction bases numbered 11, after V lost 7 bases and J lost 11 bases. CDR3 length: 13 residues. This chain's CDR3 is CASKRTGAGSAFF. The CDR3 DNA reads as TGTGCCAGCAAACGGACAGGGGCTGGGAGTGCTTTCTTT.

The rearrangement links TRBV5-1 to TRBJ2-2, with 10 bases aligning to TRBD1. The germline CDR1 and CDR2 sequences are SGHRS and YFSETQ. After removal of 4 bases from V and 7 bases from J, the junction contained 7 bases not matched to a gene. This CDR3 has 15 amino acids. The DNA of the CDR3 is TGCGCCAGCAGCATCAGACAGGGGGCCGACGGGGAGCTGTTTTTT. It yields the protein CASSIRQGADGELFF.

This clone was counted a single time. The V gene is TRBV19, the J gene TRBJ2-2; 10 positions match TRBD2. Germline CDR1 is LNHDA and CDR2 is SQIVND (reference sequence). The J segment lost 7 bases and the V segment lost 3 bases, leaving 5 bases of the junction unmatched. The CDR3 totals 15 residues. The CDR3 sequence is CASSISLAGVGELFF. Written as DNA, the CDR3 is TGTGCCAGTAGTATTAGTCTAGCGGGAGTCGGGGAGCTGTTTTTT.

This clone was seen more than once but under ten times. The chain uses TRBV19 and TRBJ1-2; 8 bases match TRBD1. The CDR3 has 15 amino acids. Per the germline V gene, CDR1 is LNHDA and CDR2 is SQIVND (reference sequence). V was clipped by 5 bases and J by 4 bases; unmatched bases: 9. The CDR3 region has the DNA TGTGCCAGTAGTGTTGAACAGGGGGGAGCCTATGGCTACACCTTC. It is translated as CASSVEQGGAYGYTF.

The chain recombines TRBV3-1 (or the pseudogene TRBV3-2) with TRBJ2-3; 10 bases are a match to TRBD2. The CDR3 totals 14 residues. Germline CDR1 LGHDT, CDR2 YNNKEL (reference sequence). Trimming removed 2 bases from V and 5 bases from J; junction bases left unmatched: 1. The CDR3 loop is CASSQLAGEDTQYF. As DNA, the CDR3 is TGTGCCAGCAGCCAACTAGCGGGAGAAGATACGCAGTATTTT.